The clone carrying this TCR beta chain has more than one count but fewer than ten. Its antigen is currently unknown. This entry is derived from a study of cytomegalovirus exposure and HLA in healthy donors. In the study overall: The same platform as the approximately 670 first-cohort repertoires was used for the roughly 130 validation repertoires, a later analysis reported.

The donors were members of the validation cohort comprising about 120 subjects, separate from the roughly 650-subject first cohort. Germline V gives CDR1 LNHDA, CDR2 SQIVND (reference sequence). CDR3 length: 12 amino acids. Between the trimmed V and J ends, which lost 9 bases and 5 bases, there was a span of 11 bases. General study results and limits: Listed as cytomegalovirus-associated were about 160 TCR beta chains. As was reported, the classifier diagnosed cytomegalovirus status with high specificity and sensitivity.

Here immunoSEQ multiplex PCR was the method, and the copy in TCRdb shows in-frame clones only, minus some. Here the sample spans 90,000 to 100,000 clones, around 85% being singletons. The V and J genes are TRBV19 and TRBJ1-3; D unclear. Sequences were obtained from PBMCs. This receptor was taken from a woman in her thirties in good health and CMV-seronegative. Written as DNA, the CDR3 is TGTGCCAGCCAATCGGGGAGAAACACCATATATTTT. Its protein is CASQSGRNTIYF.